A selection of T cell receptor beta chains follows, all from one sample in a study of cytomegalovirus exposure and HLA in healthy donors. Clones were sequenced by immunoSEQ multiplex PCR, and TCRdb holds only the in-frame ones, with some missing. Among over 130,000 clones listed, roughly 80% were seen once. The sample was PBMCs. All receptors derive from a female donor in good health and CMV-seronegative. Both conserved end residues are part of each CDR3. D genes are given only for firm matches. Some rows have no size entry. The others give once, few or many, or a class for an expanded clone.

DNA,CDR3,J,size,V,D
TGTGCCAGCAGCCAAGCGGGGGAGGAGACCCAGTACTTC,CASSQAGEETQYF,TRBJ2-5,NA,TRBV5-4,TRBD2
TGTGCCAGTATTTCCGGGACCTACAATGAGCAGTTCTTC,CASISGTYNEQFF,TRBJ2-1,NA,TRBV6-5,NA
TGTGCCAGCAGCTTCCCGGGACAGGGAAGGACAGATACGCAGTATTTT,CASSFPGQGRTDTQYF,TRBJ2-3,NA,TRBV7-9,TRBD1
TGTGCCAGCAGTGAAGAGGGACAGGGTACACAGCCCCAGCATTTT,CASSEEGQGTQPQHF,TRBJ1-5,NA,TRBV6-1,TRBD1
TGTGCCAGCAAGGGAACAGGGGGCCCGAACACTGAAGCTTTCTTT,CASKGTGGPNTEAFF,TRBJ1-1,NA,TRBV2,TRBD1
TGTGCCAGCAGCCCGGACAGGAGTAATGAAAAACTGTTTTTT,CASSPDRSNEKLFF,TRBJ1-4,NA,TRBV7-8,TRBD1
TGTGCCATCAGTGATACAGGGTTAAAGAACACTGAAGCTTTCTTT,CAISDTGLKNTEAFF,TRBJ1-1,NA,TRBV10-3,NA
TGTGCCAGCAGTGTCCGGGGGACAGGGGTAGGAGGCTACACCTTC,CASSVRGTGVGGYTF,TRBJ1-2,NA,TRBV27,TRBD1
TGCGCCAGCAGCCCGGGACTTGAGGATCAGCCCCAGCATTTT,CASSPGLEDQPQHF,TRBJ1-5,few,TRBV5-1,NA
TGTGCCAGCAGTTTTCAGGGGGGGAACACTGAAGCTTTCTTT,CASSFQGGNTEAFF,TRBJ1-1,NA,TRBV27,TRBD1
TGTGCCAGTAGTATAAAACAGGGGAACACTGAAGCTTTCTTT,CASSIKQGNTEAFF,TRBJ1-1,NA,TRBV19,NA